This T cell receptor beta chain stems from a study of T cell changes during pregnancy in multiple sclerosis. V gave up 0 bases and J gave up 2 bases, with 11 bases separating them. The CDR3 sequence is 16 residues long. Germline V gene data show CDR1 as LGHNA and CDR2 as YNFKEQ. The data were produced by immunoSEQ multiplex PCR, yet TCRdb's version contains in-frame clones alone and is incomplete. The table has around 77,000 clones, around nine tenths seen once; the top ten hold over 1%. Sequences were derived from peripheral blood, sampled in the third trimester of pregnancy. This sequence was found in a female donor with multiple sclerosis, enrolled in a pregnancy study. V and J are TRBV4-2 and TRBJ2-1; weak D call: TRBD2 (5 bases). The CDR3 DNA reads as TGTGCCAGCAGCCAAGACCCCAGCGGCGCCTACAATGAGCAGTTCTTC. Translated: CASSQDPSGAYNEQFF.